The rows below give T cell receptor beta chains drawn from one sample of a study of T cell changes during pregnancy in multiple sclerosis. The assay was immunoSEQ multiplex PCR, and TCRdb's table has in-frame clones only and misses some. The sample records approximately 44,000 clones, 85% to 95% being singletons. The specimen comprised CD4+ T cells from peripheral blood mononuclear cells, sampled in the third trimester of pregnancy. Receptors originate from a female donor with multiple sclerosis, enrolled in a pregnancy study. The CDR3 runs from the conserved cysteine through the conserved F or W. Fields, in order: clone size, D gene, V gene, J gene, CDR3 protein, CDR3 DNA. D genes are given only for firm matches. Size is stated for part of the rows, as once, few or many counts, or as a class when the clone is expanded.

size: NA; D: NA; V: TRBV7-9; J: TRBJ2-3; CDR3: CASSQAFSGTDTQYF; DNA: TGTGCCAGCAGCCAGGCTTTTAGTGGAACTGATACGCAGTATTTT
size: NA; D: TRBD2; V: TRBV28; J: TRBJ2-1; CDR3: CASSQPGLAGHEQFF; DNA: TGTGCCAGCAGCCAGCCGGGACTAGCGGGACATGAGCAGTTCTTC
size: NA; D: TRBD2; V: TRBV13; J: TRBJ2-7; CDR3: CASSRTSGRYREQYF; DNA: TGTGCCAGCAGCCGGACTAGCGGGAGATATCGGGAGCAGTACTTC
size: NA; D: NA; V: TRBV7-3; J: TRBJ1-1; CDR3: CASSLLMNTEAFF; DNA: TGTGCCAGCAGCTTATTAATGAACACTGAAGCTTTCTTT
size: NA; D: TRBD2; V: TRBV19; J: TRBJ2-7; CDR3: CASSPSGTSPSGEQYF; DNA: TGTGCCAGTAGTCCCTCCGGGACTAGCCCGTCGGGCGAGCAGTACTTC
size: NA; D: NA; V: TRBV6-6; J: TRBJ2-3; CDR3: CASSAPGVPDTQYF; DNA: TGTGCCAGCAGCGCCCCGGGGGTCCCTGATACGCAGTATTTT
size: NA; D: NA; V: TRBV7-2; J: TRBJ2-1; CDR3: CASSLGSSSTNEQFF; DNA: TGTGCCAGCAGCTTAGGGTCTAGCAGCACAAATGAGCAGTTCTTC
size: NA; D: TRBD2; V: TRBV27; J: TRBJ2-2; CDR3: CASSIRTRGPATGELFF; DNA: TGTGCCAGCAGTATTCGGACTAGAGGGCCGGCCACCGGGGAGCTGTTTTTT
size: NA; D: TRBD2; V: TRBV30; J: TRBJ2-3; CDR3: CASQSRTSGRLLGTDTQYF; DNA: TGTGCCTCCCAATCGAGGACTAGCGGGAGACTACTCGGCACAGATACGCAGTATTTT
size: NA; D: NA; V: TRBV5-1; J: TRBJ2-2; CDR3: CASSLGLGPNTGELFF; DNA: TGCGCCAGCAGCTTGGGACTAGGCCCGAACACCGGGGAGCTGTTTTTT
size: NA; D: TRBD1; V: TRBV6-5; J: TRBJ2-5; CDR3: CASSYGSGGFETQYF; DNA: TGTGCCAGCAGTTACGGGTCAGGGGGCTTTGAGACCCAGTACTTC
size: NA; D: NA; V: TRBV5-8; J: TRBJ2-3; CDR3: CASSRGQILDTQYF; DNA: TGTGCCAGCAGCCGCGGACAAATATTAGATACGCAGTATTTT
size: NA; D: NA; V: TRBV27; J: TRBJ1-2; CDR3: CASSFRGNYGYTF; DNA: TGTGCCAGCAGTTTTCGGGGGAACTATGGCTACACCTTC
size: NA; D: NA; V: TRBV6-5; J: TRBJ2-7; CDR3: CASSPLGGTGHEQYF; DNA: TGTGCCAGCAGTCCCCTTGGGGGGACCGGTCACGAGCAGTACTTC
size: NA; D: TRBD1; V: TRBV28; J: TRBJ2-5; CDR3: CASSSTGGETQYF; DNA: TGTGCCAGCAGTTCGACAGGGGGAGAGACCCAGTACTTC
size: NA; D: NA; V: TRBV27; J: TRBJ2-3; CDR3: CASSSRDVDTQYF; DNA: TGTGCCAGCAGTTCGCGGGACGTTGATACGCAGTATTTT
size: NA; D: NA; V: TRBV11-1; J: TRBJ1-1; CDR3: CASSPRSGYLGNTEAFF; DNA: TGTGCCAGCAGCCCCCGGAGTGGGTACCTGGGGAACACTGAAGCTTTCTTT
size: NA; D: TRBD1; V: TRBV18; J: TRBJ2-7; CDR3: CASSPGQGAGEQYF; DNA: TGTGCCAGCTCACCAGGGCAGGGGGCGGGCGAGCAGTACTTC
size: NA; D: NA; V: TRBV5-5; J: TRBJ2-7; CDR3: CASSSDGGRGEQYF; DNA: TGTGCCAGCAGCTCTGACGGGGGGCGCGGCGAGCAGTACTTC
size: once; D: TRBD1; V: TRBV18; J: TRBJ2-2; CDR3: CASSPQTGGSIGELFF; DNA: TGTGCCAGCTCACCGCAGACAGGGGGCTCGATCGGGGAGCTGTTTTTT
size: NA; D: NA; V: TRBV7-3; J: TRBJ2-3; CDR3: CASSSQGRQSTDTQYF; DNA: TGTGCCAGCAGCTCCCAGGGAAGACAGTCCACAGATACGCAGTATTTT
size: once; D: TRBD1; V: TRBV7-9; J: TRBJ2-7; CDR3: CASTFHPGGPNPYEQYF; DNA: TGTGCCAGCACCTTCCACCCAGGGGGCCCTAACCCCTACGAGCAGTACTTC
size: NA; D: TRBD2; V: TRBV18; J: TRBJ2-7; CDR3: CASSPAGAGVSYEQYF; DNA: TGTGCCAGCTCACCAGCGGGAGCGGGAGTTTCGTACGAGCAGTACTTC
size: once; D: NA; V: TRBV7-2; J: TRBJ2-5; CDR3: CASSLDRSAWTQYF; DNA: TGTGCCAGCAGCTTAGACAGATCGGCGTGGACCCAGTACTTC
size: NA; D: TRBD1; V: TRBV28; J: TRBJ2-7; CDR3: CASRGTGRSYEQYF; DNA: TGTGCCAGCAGGGGGACAGGGAGGAGCTACGAGCAGTACTTC
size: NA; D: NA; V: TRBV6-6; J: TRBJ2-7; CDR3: CASSKDIYEQYF; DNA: TGTGCCAGCAGTAAGGACATCTACGAGCAGTACTTC
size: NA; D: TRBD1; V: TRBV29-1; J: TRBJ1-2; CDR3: CSVFRQGAGYTF; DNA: TGCAGCGTTTTTCGACAGGGGGCTGGCTACACCTTC
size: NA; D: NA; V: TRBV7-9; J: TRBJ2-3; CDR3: CASSRTVTDTQYF; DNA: TGTGCCAGCAGCAGGACTGTCACAGATACGCAGTATTTT
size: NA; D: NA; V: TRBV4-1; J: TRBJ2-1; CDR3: CASSQVSVTSVNEQFF; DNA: TGCGCCAGCAGCCAAGTCTCCGTGACTAGTGTGAATGAGCAGTTCTTC
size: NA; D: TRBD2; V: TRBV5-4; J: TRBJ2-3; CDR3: CASSLGLAGGIADTQYF; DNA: TGTGCCAGCAGCTTGGGACTAGCGGGAGGTATAGCAGATACGCAGTATTTT
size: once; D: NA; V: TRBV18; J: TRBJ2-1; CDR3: CASSPLTRNNEQFF; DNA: TGTGCCAGCTCACCACTAACGCGGAACAATGAGCAGTTCTTC
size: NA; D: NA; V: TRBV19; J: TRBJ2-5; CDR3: CASSIGQGGSQETQYF; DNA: TGTGCCAGTAGTATTGGACAGGGAGGGTCACAAGAGACCCAGTACTTC
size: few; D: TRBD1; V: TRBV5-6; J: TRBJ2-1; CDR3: CASTGTVFYNEQFF; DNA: TGTGCCAGCACTGGGACAGTGTTTTACAATGAGCAGTTCTTC
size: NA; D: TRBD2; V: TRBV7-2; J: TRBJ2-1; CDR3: CASSWNSGSFNEQFF; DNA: TGTGCCAGCAGCTGGAATAGCGGGAGCTTCAATGAGCAGTTCTTC
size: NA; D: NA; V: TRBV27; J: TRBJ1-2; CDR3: CASSLQGRYGYTF; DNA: TGTGCCAGCAGTTTGCAGGGGCGCTATGGCTACACCTTC
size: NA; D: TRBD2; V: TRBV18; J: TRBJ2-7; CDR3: CASSPRGDEQYF; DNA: TGTGCCAGCTCTCCTCGGGGGGACGAGCAGTACTTC
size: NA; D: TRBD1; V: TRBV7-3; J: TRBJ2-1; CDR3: CASSVGRQGNYEQFF; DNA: TGTGCCAGCAGCGTAGGGAGACAGGGTAACTATGAGCAGTTCTTC
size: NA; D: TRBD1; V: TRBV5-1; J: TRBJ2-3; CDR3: CASWDRGRADTQYF; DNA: TGCGCCAGCTGGGACAGGGGTAGGGCAGATACGCAGTATTTT
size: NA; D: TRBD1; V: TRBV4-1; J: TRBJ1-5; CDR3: CASSQEGTGLQPQHF; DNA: TGCGCCAGCAGCCAAGAGGGGACAGGGTTGCAGCCCCAGCATTTT
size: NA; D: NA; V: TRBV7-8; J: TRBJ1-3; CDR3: CASSLRGVGNTIYF; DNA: TGTGCCAGCAGCCTTCGGGGGGTCGGAAACACCATATATTTT
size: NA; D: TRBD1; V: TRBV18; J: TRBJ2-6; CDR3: CASSPRPGTGGRTANVLTF; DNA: TGTGCCAGCTCACCACGTCCCGGGACAGGGGGTCGGACGGCCAACGTCCTGACTTTC
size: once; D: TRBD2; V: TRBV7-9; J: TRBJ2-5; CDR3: CASSFGLAIVLETQYF; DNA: TGTGCCAGCAGCTTTGGACTAGCAATCGTCCTGGAGACCCAGTACTTC
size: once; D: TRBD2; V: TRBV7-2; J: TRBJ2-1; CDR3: CASSLWISGASYNEQFF; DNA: TGTGCCAGCAGCTTATGGATTAGCGGGGCCTCCTACAATGAGCAGTTCTTC
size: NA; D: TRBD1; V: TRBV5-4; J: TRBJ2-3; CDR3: CASSLVGRGPRADTQYF; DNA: TGTGCCAGCAGCTTGGTAGGTAGGGGGCCCCGAGCAGATACGCAGTATTTT
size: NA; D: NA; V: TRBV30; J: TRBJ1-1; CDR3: CAWSPPQIGGGTEAFF; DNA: TGTGCCTGGAGTCCACCTCAGATAGGAGGTGGCACTGAAGCTTTCTTT
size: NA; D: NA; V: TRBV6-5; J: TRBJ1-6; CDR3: CASSYSRGGGSPLHF; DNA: TGTGCCAGCAGTTACTCACGAGGGGGTGGGTCACCCCTCCACTTT
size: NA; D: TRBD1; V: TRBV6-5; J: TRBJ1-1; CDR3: CASSKGTGMNTEAFF; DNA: TGTGCCAGCAGTAAAGGGACAGGCATGAACACTGAAGCTTTCTTT
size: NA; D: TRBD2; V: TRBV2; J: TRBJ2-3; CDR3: CASSPRTSRRTDTQYF; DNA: TGTGCCAGCAGTCCCCGGACTAGCCGTCGCACAGATACGCAGTATTTT
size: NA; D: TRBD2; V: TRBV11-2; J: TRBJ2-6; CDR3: CASSDRGLAVGSGANVLTF; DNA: TGTGCCAGCAGCGATAGAGGTCTAGCGGTTGGTTCTGGGGCCAACGTCCTGACTTTC
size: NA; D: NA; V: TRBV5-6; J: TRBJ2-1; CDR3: CASSLARNEQFF; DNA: TGTGCCAGCAGCTTGGCGCGGAATGAGCAGTTCTTC
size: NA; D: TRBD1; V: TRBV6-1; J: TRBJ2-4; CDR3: CASREWTGPKNIQYF; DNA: TGTGCCAGCAGAGAGTGGACAGGCCCCAAAAACATTCAGTACTTC
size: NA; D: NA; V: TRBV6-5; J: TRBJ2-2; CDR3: CASSYGGTRTGELFF; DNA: TGTGCCAGCAGTTACGGGGGCACGAGGACCGGGGAGCTGTTTTTT
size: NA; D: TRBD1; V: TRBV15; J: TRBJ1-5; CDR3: CATSRGLRTGGARGNQPQHF; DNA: TGTGCCACCAGCAGAGGCCTCCGGACAGGGGGCGCGAGGGGCAATCAGCCCCAGCATTTT
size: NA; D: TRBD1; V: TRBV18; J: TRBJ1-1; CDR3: CASSPRTGNMNTEAFF; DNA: TGTGCCAGCTCACCGAGGACAGGTAACATGAACACTGAAGCTTTCTTT
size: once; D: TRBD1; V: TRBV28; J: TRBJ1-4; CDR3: CASSIDRGPVKLFF; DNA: TGTGCCAGCAGTATCGACAGGGGGCCAGTAAAACTGTTTTTT
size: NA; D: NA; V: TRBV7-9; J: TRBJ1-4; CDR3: CASTGQFLENEKLFF; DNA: TGTGCCAGCACCGGACAGTTTCTGGAAAATGAAAAACTGTTTTTT
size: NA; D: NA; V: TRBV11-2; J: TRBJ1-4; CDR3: CASSLDTSAGLLFF; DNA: TGTGCCAGCAGCTTAGATACTAGCGCAGGGCTTCTGTTTTTT
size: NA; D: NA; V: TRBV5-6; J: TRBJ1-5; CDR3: CASTLFAEEDNQPQHF; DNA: TGTGCCAGCACCCTTTTTGCGGAGGAAGACAATCAGCCCCAGCATTTT
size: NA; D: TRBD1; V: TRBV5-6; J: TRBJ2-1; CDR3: CASSWTGKWDEQFF; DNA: TGTGCCAGCAGTTGGACAGGGAAGTGGGATGAGCAGTTCTTC
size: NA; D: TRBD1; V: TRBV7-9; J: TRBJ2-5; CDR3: CASSVPGQFQETQYF; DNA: TGTGCCAGCAGTGTACCGGGACAGTTCCAAGAGACCCAGTACTTC